The 9 T cell receptor beta chains presented below share a single source sample, sequenced in a study of immune heterogeneity within non-small cell lung tumors. It was a multiplex PCR that amplified TCR beta CDR3, with 32 V and 13 J primers. MiXCR was run by TCRdb on the multiplex PCR reads, yielding one entry per CDR3 protein. Among tens of thousands of distinct CDR3 sequences listed, 25% to 35% were seen once. Bulk tumor genomic DNA constituted the template, at 550 to 750 ng per sample. Multiple biopsies spaced far apart were taken from each primary tumor during surgery. Patients underwent curative surgery for non-small cell lung cancer (untreated and newly diagnosed). Specimen: lung tumor tissue. Every receptor here comes from a man between 35 and 55 years old with non-small cell lung cancer.

This clonotype counts as medium-sized. This rearrangement joins TRBV28 to TRBJ1-5; the match to TRBD1 covers 7 bases. The germline gives CDR1 MDHEN, CDR2 SYDVKM. V shed 5 bases and J 1 base; nucleotides not matched to a gene: 2. There are 14 residues in the CDR3. Written as DNA, the CDR3 is TGTGCCAGCAGTCCAGGGGGGAGCAATCAGCCCCAGCATTTT. It yields the protein CASSPGGSNQPQHF.

This clonotype was detected many times. The chain has TRBV9 and TRBJ1-2; D unresolved. This CDR3 region has 12 residues. V lost 4 bases and J 7 bases, leaving 11 bases between the germline ends. Germline loops: CDR1 SGDLS, CDR2 YYNGEE. CDR3: CASSQRYLGYTF. The DNA of the CDR3 is TGTGCCAGCAGCCAACGGTACCTTGGCTACACCTTC. The full variable domain, rest sourced from reference TRBV9 and TRBJ1-2, is DSGVTQTPKHLITATGQRVTLRCSPRSGDLSVYWYQQSLDQGLQFLIQYYNGEERAKGNILERFSAQQFPDLHSELNLSSLELGDSALYFCASSQRYLGYTFGSGTRLTVV.

In its sample, this clonotype was seen many times. J is TRBJ2-7 and V is TRBV20-1, with D perhaps assigned TRBD1 or TRBD2 (5 bases each). Between the trimmed V and J ends, which lost 1 base and 6 bases, there was a span of 13 bases. The CDR3 extends over 13 amino acids. Per germline, CDR1 DFQATT and CDR2 SNEGSKA (reference sequence). CDR3 sequence: CSARVAGALEQYF. The CDR3 DNA sequence: TGCAGTGCTAGAGTAGCCGGGGCGCTCGAGCAGTACTTC.

J is TRBJ2-3 and V is TRBV19; D is undetermined. V was clipped by 5 bases and J by 3 bases, with 6 bases between them. The CDR3 runs 12 residues. From germline, CDR1 is LNHDA and CDR2 SQIVND (reference sequence). The CDR3 DNA reads as TGTGCCAGTAGTGCCGCAACAGATACGCAGTATTTT. This translates into CASSAATDTQYF.

In the case of this clonotype: This may stem from a read error, because a much larger clone lies one nucleotide away. The chain couples TRBV3-1 to TRBJ2-7; D possibly corresponds to TRBD1 (6 bases). The V gene's germline CDR1 is LGHDT and CDR2 YNNKEL (reference sequence). The CDR3 totals 15 residues. CDR3 loop: CVSSQFEIGGGEQYF. DNA for the CDR3: TGTGTCAGCAGCCAATTTGAAATTGGGGGCGGCGAGCAGTACTTC.

This clonotype was seen ten or more times. This chain links TRBV2 with TRBJ2-3; no clear D gene. V shed 5 bases and J shed 0 bases, with 9 bases lying between them. The CDR3 spans 14 residues. Germline V gene lookup returns CDR1 SNHLY and CDR2 FYNNEI. The CDR3, as DNA: TGTGCCAGCAGTATCGTCGATAGCACAGATACGCAGTATTTT. Its translation is CASSIVDSTDTQYF. Full variable domain (missing parts from reference TRBV2 and TRBJ2-3): EPEVTQTPSHQVTQMGQEVILRCVPISNHLYFYWYRQILGQKVEFLVSFYNNEISEKSEIFDDQFSVERPDGSNFTLKIRSTKLEDSAMYFCASSIVDSTDTQYFGPGTRLTVL.

In the case of this clonotype: This sequence may be a read error, since a much larger clone differs from it by one base. Because it lacks the conserved phenylalanine or tryptophan at the end, this CDR3 is likely a read error. The rearrangement joins TRBV29-1 to TRBJ1-2, with D tentatively TRBD1 (6 bases). The V gene's germline CDR1 is SQVTM and CDR2 ANQGSEA. Trimming stripped 3 bases from V and 3 bases from J, with 20 bases between. This CDR3 has 16 residues. This chain's CDR3 is CSVDSRARDTHYGYTL. In DNA, the CDR3 is TGCAGCGTTGATAGCCGAGCCCGGGACACACACTATGGCTACACCTTA.

This clonotype was found a few times. The chain joins TRBV20-1 to TRBJ1-2, with D maybe TRBD1 (6 bases). This CDR3 spans 13 amino acids. Trimming stripped 3 bases from V and 8 bases from J, with 16 bases between. Germline CDR1 DFQATT, CDR2 SNEGSKA (reference sequence). In DNA, the CDR3 is TGCAGTGCTAGCGACAGGTCGATACGGGGCTACACCTTC. Residues: CSASDRSIRGYTF.

This clonotype was seen many times. The rearrangement uses TRBV24-1 and TRBJ2-1, with D possibly matching TRBD2 (7 bases). V gave up 5 bases and J gave up 6 bases, with 28 bases separating them. The CDR3 has 19 residues. CDR1 and CDR2 (germline): KGHDR, SFDVKD. The CDR3 nucleotides read TGTGCCACCAGTGGTCTCGCAACCAAGGGGGGGCCCAAGTTCAATGAGCAGTTCTTC. This codes for CATSGLATKGGPKFNEQFF.